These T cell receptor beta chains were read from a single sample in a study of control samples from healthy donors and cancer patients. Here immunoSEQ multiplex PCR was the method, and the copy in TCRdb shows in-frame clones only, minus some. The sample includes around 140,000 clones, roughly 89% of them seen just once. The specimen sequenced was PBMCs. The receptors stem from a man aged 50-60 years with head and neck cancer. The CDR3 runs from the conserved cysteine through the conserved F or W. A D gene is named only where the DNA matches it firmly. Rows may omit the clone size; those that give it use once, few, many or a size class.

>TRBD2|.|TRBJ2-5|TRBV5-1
CASSLLGLAGGWGQETQYF
TGCGCCAGCAGCTTGTTGGGACTAGCGGGGGGATGGGGCCAAGAGACCCAGTACTTC
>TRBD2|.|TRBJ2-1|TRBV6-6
CASTGTSGSYVEQFF
TGTGCCAGCACCGGGACTAGCGGGAGCTACGTTGAGCAGTTCTTC
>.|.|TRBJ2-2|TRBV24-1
CASGQPNTGELFF
TGTGCCTCCGGACAGCCGAACACCGGGGAGCTGTTTTTT
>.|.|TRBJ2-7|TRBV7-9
CASAVGTGNEQYF
TGTGCCAGTGCTGTGGGGACGGGCAACGAGCAGTACTTC
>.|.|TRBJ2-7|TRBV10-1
CASVRVGSGYF
TGCGCCAGCGTGAGGGTGGGAAGCGGCTACTTC
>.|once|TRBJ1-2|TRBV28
CASRQANNYGYTF
TGTGCCAGCAGGCAGGCCAATAACTATGGCTACACCTTC
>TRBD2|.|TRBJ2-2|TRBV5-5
CASSFTREGAGELFF
TGTGCCAGCAGCTTCACCAGGGAGGGCGCCGGGGAGCTGTTTTTT
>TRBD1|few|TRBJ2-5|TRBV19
CASSTPDRARQETQYF
TGTGCCAGTAGTACCCCGGACAGGGCCCGGCAAGAGACCCAGTACTTC
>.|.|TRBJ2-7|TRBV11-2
CASSLAPLYEQYF
TGTGCCAGCAGCTTGGCTCCCCTATACGAGCAGTACTTC
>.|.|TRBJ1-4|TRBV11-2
CASSLGTVNEKLFF
TGTGCCAGCAGCTTAGGGACAGTCAATGAAAAACTGTTTTTT
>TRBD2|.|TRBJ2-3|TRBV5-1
CASSWGRGGRADTQYF
TGCGCCAGCAGCTGGGGCCGGGGGGGCCGCGCAGATACGCAGTATTTT
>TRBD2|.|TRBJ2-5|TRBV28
CASSSASGSVKTQYF
TGTGCCAGCAGTTCGGCTAGCGGGAGCGTAAAGACCCAGTACTTC
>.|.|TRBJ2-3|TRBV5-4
CASSLAGTDTQYF
TGTGCCAGCAGCTTGGCGGGCACAGATACGCAGTATTTT
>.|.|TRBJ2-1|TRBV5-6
CASSPPLAPYYNEQFF
TGTGCCAGCAGCCCCCCCCTAGCGCCGTACTACAATGAGCAGTTCTTC
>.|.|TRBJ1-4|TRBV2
CASSAGTFNEKLFF
TGTGCCAGCAGTGCAGGGACTTTTAATGAAAAACTGTTTTTT
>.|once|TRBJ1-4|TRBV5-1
CASSLAEALHEKLFF
TGCGCCAGCAGCTTGGCTGAAGCGTTGCATGAAAAACTGTTTTTT
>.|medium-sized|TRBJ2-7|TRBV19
CASSLTGSGLYEQYF
TGTGCCAGTAGCCTGACAGGAAGTGGACTTTACGAGCAGTACTTC
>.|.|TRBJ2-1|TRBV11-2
CASSTTKSSYNEQFF
TGTGCCAGCAGTACCACTAAAAGCTCCTACAATGAGCAGTTCTTC
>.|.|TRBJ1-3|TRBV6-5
CASSYSSKDFTIYF
TGTGCCAGCAGTTACTCGTCCAAAGACTTCACCATATATTTT
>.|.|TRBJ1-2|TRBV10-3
CAIRTAERANYGYTF
TGTGCCATCAGGACGGCGGAAAGAGCTAACTATGGCTACACCTTC
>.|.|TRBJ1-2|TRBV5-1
CASSLSMGESYGYTF
TGCGCCAGCAGCTTGTCCATGGGCGAGAGCTATGGCTACACCTTC
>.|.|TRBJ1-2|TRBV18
CASSPNRGAGIYGYTF
TGTGCCAGCTCACCAAATCGGGGCGCAGGGATCTATGGCTACACCTTC
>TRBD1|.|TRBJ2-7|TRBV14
CASSWDRAPSYEQYF
TGTGCCAGCAGCTGGGACAGGGCGCCTTCCTACGAGCAGTACTTC
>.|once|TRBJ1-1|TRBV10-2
CASSEGQFEAFF
TGCGCCAGCAGTGAGGGACAGTTTGAAGCTTTCTTT
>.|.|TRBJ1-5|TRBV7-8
CASSLEGPEAQHF
TGTGCCAGCAGCTTAGAAGGGCCGGAGGCCCAGCATTTT
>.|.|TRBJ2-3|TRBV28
CASGLQQDTQYF
TGTGCCAGCGGCCTCCAACAAGATACGCAGTATTTT